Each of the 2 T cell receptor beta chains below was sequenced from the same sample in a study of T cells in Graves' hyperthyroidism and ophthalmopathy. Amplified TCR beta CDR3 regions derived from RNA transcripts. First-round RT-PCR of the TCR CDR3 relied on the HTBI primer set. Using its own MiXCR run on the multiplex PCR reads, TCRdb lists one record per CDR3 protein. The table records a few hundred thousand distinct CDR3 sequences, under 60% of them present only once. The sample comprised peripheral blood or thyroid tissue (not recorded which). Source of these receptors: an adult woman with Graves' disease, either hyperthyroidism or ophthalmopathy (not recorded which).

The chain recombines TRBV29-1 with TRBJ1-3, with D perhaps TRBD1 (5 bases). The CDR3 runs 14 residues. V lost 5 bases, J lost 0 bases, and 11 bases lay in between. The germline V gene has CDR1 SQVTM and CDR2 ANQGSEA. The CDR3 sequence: CSVLDTYSGNTIYF. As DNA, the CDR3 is TGCAGCGTTCTGGACACTTACTCTGGAAACACCATATATTTT.

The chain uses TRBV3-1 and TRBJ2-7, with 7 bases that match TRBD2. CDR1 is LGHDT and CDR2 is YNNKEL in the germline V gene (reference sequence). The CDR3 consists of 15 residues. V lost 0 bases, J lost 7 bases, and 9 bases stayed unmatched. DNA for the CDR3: TGTGCCAGCAGCCAAGATGGTCGGACTAGAGGGGAGCAGTACTTC. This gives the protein CASSQDGRTRGEQYF.